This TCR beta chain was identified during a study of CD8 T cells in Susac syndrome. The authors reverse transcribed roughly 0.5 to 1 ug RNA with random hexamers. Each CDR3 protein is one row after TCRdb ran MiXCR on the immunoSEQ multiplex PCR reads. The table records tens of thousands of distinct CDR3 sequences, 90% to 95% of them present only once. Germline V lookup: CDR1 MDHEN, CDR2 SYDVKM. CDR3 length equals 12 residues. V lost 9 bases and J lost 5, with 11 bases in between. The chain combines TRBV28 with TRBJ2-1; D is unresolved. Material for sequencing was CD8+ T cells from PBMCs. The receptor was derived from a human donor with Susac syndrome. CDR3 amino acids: CASRLIHNEQFF. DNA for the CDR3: TGTGCCAGTAGGTTAATACACAATGAGCAGTTCTTC.